These 22 T cell receptor beta chains originate from one sample sequenced in a study of blood T cell repertoires in COVID-19. Measured with immunoSEQ multiplex PCR; TCRdb has only the in-frame clones, and not every one. The sample records a few hundred thousand clones, more than 75% being singletons. Input material: peripheral blood. The receptor source for this set is a man aged 35-49 years with active or convalescent COVID-19.

The chain recombines TRBV6-5 with TRBJ2-1; 7 positions match TRBD1. V shed 5 bases and J 5 bases; nucleotides not matched to a gene: 9. CDR1 is MNHEY and CDR2 is SVGAGI in the germline V gene. CDR3 length: 15 amino acids. CDR3 in amino acids: CASSPTGNGHNEQFF. CDR3 bases: TGTGCCAGCAGTCCGACAGGGAATGGCCACAATGAGCAGTTCTTC.

The chain uses TRBV18 and TRBJ1-1; D ambiguous. Germline V CDR1 and CDR2: KGHSH, LQKENI. Trimming took 2 bases from V and 5 from J, leaving 9 bases between them. The CDR3 contains 13 residues. CDR3 sequence reads: CASSPFSGTEAFF. CDR3 nucleotide sequence: TGTGCCAGCTCACCATTTTCGGGTACTGAAGCTTTCTTT.

The genes are TRBV13 and TRBJ2-1; 8 positions agree with TRBD2. The trim removed 4 bases at V and 2 bases at J, leaving 7 bases unmatched. Germline CDR1 and CDR2: PRHDT and FYEKMQ (reference sequence). The CDR3 sequence is 16 residues long. The CDR3 spells CASSSRGAGAYNEQFF. Here the CDR3 DNA reads TGTGCCAGCAGCTCCCGGGGAGCGGGAGCCTACAATGAGCAGTTCTTC.

V gene TRBV12-3 or TRBV12-4 combines with J gene TRBJ1-6, with 8 bases identical to TRBD1. The V segment lost 5 bases and the J segment 7 bases; nucleotides outside the gene matches: 1. The CDR3 is 13 residues long. CDR3 in DNA: TGTGCCAGCAGTAGGGACAGGAATTCACCCCTCCACTTT. Its translation is CASSRDRNSPLHF.

The CDR3 sequence: CASLRRGYEQYF. CDR3 DNA sequence: TGTGCCAGCCTTCGCAGAGGGTACGAGCAGTACTTC. J is TRBJ2-7 and V is TRBV2, with D possibly matching TRBD2 (5 bases). CDR1 SNHLY and CDR2 FYNNEI come from the germline V gene. CDR3 length: 12 amino acids. Trimming cost V 8 bases and J 4 bases, with 12 bases left between them.

The J gene is TRBJ2-3, the V gene TRBV27; D ambiguous. V was trimmed by 2 bases and J by 2 bases, leaving 11 bases between them. This CDR3 has 15 amino acids. From germline, CDR1 is MNHEY and CDR2 SMNVEV (reference sequence). For the CDR3, the DNA is TGTGCCAGCAGTTTACAACTACCTCCCACAGATACGCAGTATTTT. Protein: CASSLQLPPTDTQYF.

The chain carries TRBV19 and TRBJ1-1, with D perhaps TRBD1 (6 bases). CDR1 and CDR2 from the germline V gene are LNHDA and SQIVND (reference sequence). The CDR3 has 14 amino acids. With 1 base removed from V and 4 bases from J, the gap between germline ends came to 10 bases. The CDR3 DNA sequence: TGTGCCAGTAGTATAGGAGGGGGTCTCACTGAAGCTTTCTTT. Its translation: CASSIGGGLTEAFF. Full variable domain (missing parts from reference TRBV19 and TRBJ1-1): DGGITQSPKYLFRKEGQNVTLSCEQNLNHDAMYWYRQDPGQGLRLIYYSQIVNDFQKGDIAEGYSVSREKKESFPLTVTSAQKNPTAFYLCASSIGGGLTEAFFGQGTRLTVV.

This rearrangement joins TRBV19 to TRBJ2-1, with 10 bases matching TRBD1. Germline-derived CDR1 and CDR2 are LNHDA and SQIVND (reference sequence). V was pared by 8 bases and J by 6 bases, with 4 bases of the junction left unmatched. The CDR3 contains 13 residues. The CDR3 here is CASSGQGSNEQFF. CDR3 DNA sequence: TGTGCCAGTTCGGGACAGGGGAGCAATGAGCAGTTCTTC. The variable domain in full, with the rest retrieved from reference TRBV19 and TRBJ2-1, is DGGITQSPKYLFRKEGQNVTLSCEQNLNHDAMYWYRQDPGQGLRLIYYSQIVNDFQKGDIAEGYSVSREKKESFPLTVTSAQKNPTAFYLCASSGQGSNEQFFGPGTRLTVL.

The chain has TRBV19 and TRBJ1-2; 7 nucleotides match TRBD1. V shed 7 bases, J shed 3 bases, and the junction held 5 bases outside the gene matches. This CDR3 region has 13 residues. CDR1 is LNHDA and CDR2 is SQIVND in the germline V gene (reference sequence). The CDR3: CASTPTGDYGYTF. In nucleotides, the CDR3 is TGTGCCAGTACCCCAACAGGGGACTATGGCTACACCTTC.

V usage is TRBV3-1 (or the pseudogene TRBV3-2) and J usage is TRBJ1-6; unclear D gene. V was shortened by 0 bases and J by 0 bases, with 18 bases between the two germline ends. The germline CDR1 and CDR2 sequences are LGHDT and YNNKEL (reference sequence). The CDR3 is made up of 20 amino acids. The CDR3 DNA sequence: TGTGCCAGCAGCCAAGACCCCCCCGTCGGGGAGAGCTCCTATAATTCACCCCTCCACTTT. This encodes CASSQDPPVGESSYNSPLHF.

Written as DNA, the CDR3 is TGCGCCAGCAGCCCAGGGCCCCTACTTAGCAATCAGCCCCAGCATTTT. Its protein is CASSPGPLLSNQPQHF. The chain joins TRBV4-1 to TRBJ1-5; TRBD1 is a possible D gene (5 bases). V shed 4 bases and J shed 0 bases, with 13 bases lying between them. There are 16 residues in the CDR3. From germline, CDR1 is MGHRA and CDR2 YSYEKL.

V and J are TRBV5-1 and TRBJ2-7; TRBD2 aligns across 7 bases. CDR1 SGHRS and CDR2 YFSETQ come from the germline V gene. The CDR3 runs to 12 residues. The V gene end was trimmed by 4 bases and the J gene end by 10 bases; junction bases not matched to a gene: 8. In DNA, the CDR3 is TGCGCCAGCAGCAGAGGGGAGGGTGGACAGTACTTC. It yields the protein CASSRGEGGQYF.

The chain uses TRBV28 and TRBJ1-6; D is unresolved. CDR3 length equals 16 residues. Trimming took 4 bases from V and 11 from J, leaving 21 bases between them. Germline V gene data show CDR1 as MDHEN and CDR2 as SYDVKM. CDR3 in amino acids: CASSWTNKIEGPPLHF. CDR3 coding DNA: TGTGCCAGCAGTTGGACCAACAAAATCGAGGGCCCACCCCTCCACTTT.

The CDR3 region has the DNA TGTGCCAGCTCAACGGCGGGGTTCGTCTATGGCTACACCTTC. Its protein product is CASSTAGFVYGYTF. The chain uses TRBV6-1 and TRBJ1-2; D gene unclear. Germline CDR1 and CDR2: MNHNS and SASEGT. The CDR3 consists of 14 residues. V lost 8 bases and J lost 4, with 17 bases in between.

V usage is TRBV9 and J usage is TRBJ1-6, with 7 bases identical to TRBD1. V lost 4 bases, J lost 8 bases, and 9 bases stayed unmatched. Germline loops: CDR1 SGDLS, CDR2 YYNGEE. The CDR3 loop spans 15 amino acids. The CDR3 reads CASSSGTVPHSPLHF. CDR3 in DNA: TGTGCCAGCAGCTCCGGGACAGTACCGCATTCACCCCTCCACTTT.

The rearrangement joins TRBV28 to TRBJ1-2, with TRBD1 as a possible D gene (6 bases). Looked up from germline, CDR1 is MDHEN and CDR2 is SYDVKM. V was pared by 2 bases and J by 4 bases, with 14 bases between. The CDR3 runs 15 residues. Here the CDR3 DNA reads TGTGCCAGCAGTTTACCCTCGGCAGGGGTCTATGGCTACACCTTC. This translates into CASSLPSAGVYGYTF.

The rearrangement links TRBV27 to TRBJ2-7; 10 bases line up with TRBD1. The CDR3 loop spans 17 amino acids. The trim removed 4 bases at V and 5 bases at J, leaving 14 bases unmatched. The germline CDR1 and CDR2 sequences are MNHEY and SMNVEV (reference sequence). The CDR3 DNA sequence: TGTGCCAGCAGTTCGGAAAAGGGGACAGGGGTGTCCCACGAGCAGTACTTC. Protein sequence: CASSSEKGTGVSHEQYF.

This clone was seen just once. The rearrangement uses TRBV27 and TRBJ2-1; D unclear. The CDR3 contains 13 residues. Between the trimmed V and J ends, which lost 0 bases and 8 bases, there was a span of 8 bases. Germline V gene lookup returns CDR1 MNHEY and CDR2 SMNVEV (reference sequence). Here the CDR3 reads CASSLSPLDEQFF. The CDR3 DNA is TGTGCCAGCAGTTTATCGCCACTCGATGAGCAGTTCTTC.

V is TRBV10-3 and J is TRBJ1-2; a weak D match, TRBD1 (6 bases). This CDR3 has 14 residues. Trimming stripped 6 bases from V and 4 bases from J, with 15 bases between. CDR1 and CDR2 (germline): ENHRY, SYGVKD. The CDR3, as DNA: TGTGCCATCAGCAATAGTGGACAGCTCTATGGCTACACCTTC. The encoded protein is CAISNSGQLYGYTF.

The J gene is TRBJ1-5, the V gene TRBV5-1; unclear D gene. Trimming pared 0 bases from V and 2 bases from J, leaving 6 bases between. This CDR3 is 14 amino acids long. Germline V CDR1 and CDR2: SGHRS, YFSETQ. Here the CDR3 reads CASSLDGGNQPQHF. The CDR3 DNA is TGCGCCAGCAGCTTGGACGGGGGCAATCAGCCCCAGCATTTT.

Here the CDR3 DNA reads TGCGCCAGCAGCGACCGGACAGGGGGTAAGGAGCAGTACTTC. Protein sequence: CASSDRTGGKEQYF. This sequence joins TRBV5-1 and TRBJ2-7; 10 bases match TRBD1. V shed 4 bases, J shed 7 bases, and the junction held 8 bases outside the gene matches. Germline lookup yields CDR1 SGHRS and CDR2 YFSETQ. The CDR3 consists of 14 residues.

This clone was observed once. This chain links TRBV25-1 with TRBJ1-3, with a weak D call TRBD1 (6 bases). Looked up from germline, CDR1 is MGHDK and CDR2 is SYGVNS. V was clipped by 1 base and J by 0 bases, with 16 bases between them. The CDR3 sequence is 18 residues long. Written as DNA, the CDR3 is TGTGCCAGCAGTGAATCAGGGGTCCTCCCAAGCTCTGGAAACACCATATATTTT. It codes for CASSESGVLPSSGNTIYF. The variable domain in full, completed from reference TRBV25-1 and TRBJ1-3, reads EADIYQTPRYLVIGTGKKITLECSQTMGHDKMYWYQQDPGMELHLIHYSYGVNSTEKGDLSSESTVSRIRTEHFPLTLESARPSHTSQYLCASSESGVLPSSGNTIYFGEGSWLTVV.